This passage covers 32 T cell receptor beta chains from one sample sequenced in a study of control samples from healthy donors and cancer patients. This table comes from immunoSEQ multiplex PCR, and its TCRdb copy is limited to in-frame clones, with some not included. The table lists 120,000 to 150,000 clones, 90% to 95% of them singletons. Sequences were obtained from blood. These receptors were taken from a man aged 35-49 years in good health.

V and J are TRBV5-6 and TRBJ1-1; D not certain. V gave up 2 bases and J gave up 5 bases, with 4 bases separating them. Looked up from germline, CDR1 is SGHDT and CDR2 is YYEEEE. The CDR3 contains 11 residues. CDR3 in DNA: TGTGCCAGCAGCTTTTCTACTGAAGCTTTCTTT. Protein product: CASSFSTEAFF.

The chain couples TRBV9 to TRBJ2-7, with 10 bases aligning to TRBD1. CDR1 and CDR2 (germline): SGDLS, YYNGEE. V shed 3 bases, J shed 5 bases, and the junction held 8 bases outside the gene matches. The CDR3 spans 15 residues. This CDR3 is CASSELDRGFNEQYF. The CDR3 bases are TGTGCCAGCAGCGAACTGGACAGGGGGTTCAACGAGCAGTACTTC.

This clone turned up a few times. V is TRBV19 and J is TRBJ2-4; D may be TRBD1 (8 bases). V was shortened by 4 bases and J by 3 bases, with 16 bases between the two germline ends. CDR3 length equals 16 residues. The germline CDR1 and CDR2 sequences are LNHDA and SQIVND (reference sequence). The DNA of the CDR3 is TGTGCCAGTAGTACCCGGACAGGGAGGGTCAAAAACATTCAGTACTTC. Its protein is CASSTRTGRVKNIQYF.

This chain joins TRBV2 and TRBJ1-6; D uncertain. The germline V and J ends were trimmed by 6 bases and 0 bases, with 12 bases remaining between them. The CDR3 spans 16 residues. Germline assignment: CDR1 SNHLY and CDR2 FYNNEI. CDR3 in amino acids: CASRQREVSYNSPLHF. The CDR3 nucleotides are TGTGCCAGCAGACAAAGGGAGGTCTCCTATAATTCACCCCTCCACTTT.

In nucleotides, the CDR3 is TGTGCCAGCAGCTTACTGGGACAGGGGGCTGATGAAGCTTTCTTT. Translating gives CASSLLGQGADEAFF. V usage is TRBV28 and J usage is TRBJ1-1, with 12 positions matching TRBD1. Looked up from germline, CDR1 is MDHEN and CDR2 is SYDVKM. After removal of 6 bases from V and 7 bases from J, the junction contained 9 bases not matched to a gene. The length of the CDR3 is 15 residues.

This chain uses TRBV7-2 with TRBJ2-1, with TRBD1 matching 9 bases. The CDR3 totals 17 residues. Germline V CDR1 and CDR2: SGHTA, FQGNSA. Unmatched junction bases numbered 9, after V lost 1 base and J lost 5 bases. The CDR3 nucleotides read TGTGCCAGCAGCTTAGGATTGCTCCGGGACAGGGACAATGAGCAGTTCTTC. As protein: CASSLGLLRDRDNEQFF.

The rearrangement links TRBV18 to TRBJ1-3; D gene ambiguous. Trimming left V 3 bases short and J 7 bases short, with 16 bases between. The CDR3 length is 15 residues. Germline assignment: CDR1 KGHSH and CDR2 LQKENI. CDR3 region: CASSPVPGLGNTIYF. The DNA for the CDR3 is TGTGCCAGCTCACCGGTTCCCGGATTAGGGAACACCATATATTTT. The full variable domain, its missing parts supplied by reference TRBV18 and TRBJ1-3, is NAGVMQNPRHLVRRRGQEARLRCSPMKGHSHVYWYRQLPEEGLKFMVYLQKENIIDESGMPKERFSAEFPKEGPSILRIQQVVRGDSAAYFCASSPVPGLGNTIYFGEGSWLTVV.

CDR3 nucleotide sequence: TGTGCCAGCAGGAAGAGACAGCTGAACACTGAAGCTTTCTTT. Translated: CASRKRQLNTEAFF. The genes are TRBV6-5 and TRBJ1-1; possible D gene TRBD1, 5 bases. Trimming removed 6 bases from V and 0 bases from J, with 11 bases in between. CDR1 and CDR2 from the germline V gene are MNHEY and SVGAGI. The CDR3 has 14 residues.

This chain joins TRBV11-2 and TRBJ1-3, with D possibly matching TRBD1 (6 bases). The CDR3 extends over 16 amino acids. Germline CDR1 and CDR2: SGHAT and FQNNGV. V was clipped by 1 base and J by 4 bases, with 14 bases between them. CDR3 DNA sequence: TGTGCCAGCAGCTTAGTTCTTCCGACAGGCGGAAACACCATATATTTT. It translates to CASSLVLPTGGNTIYF.

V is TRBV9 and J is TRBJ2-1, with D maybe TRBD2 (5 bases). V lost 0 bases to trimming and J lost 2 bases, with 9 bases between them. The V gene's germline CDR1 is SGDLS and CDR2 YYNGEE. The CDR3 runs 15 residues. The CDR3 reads CASSVEGVAYNEQFF. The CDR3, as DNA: TGTGCCAGCAGCGTAGAGGGAGTGGCCTACAATGAGCAGTTCTTC.

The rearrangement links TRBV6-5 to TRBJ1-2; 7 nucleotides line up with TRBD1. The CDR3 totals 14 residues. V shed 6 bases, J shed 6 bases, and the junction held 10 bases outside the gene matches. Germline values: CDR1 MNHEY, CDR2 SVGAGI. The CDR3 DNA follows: TGTGCCAGCAGCTTGACGGGACAGACTGATGGCTACACCTTC. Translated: CASSLTGQTDGYTF.

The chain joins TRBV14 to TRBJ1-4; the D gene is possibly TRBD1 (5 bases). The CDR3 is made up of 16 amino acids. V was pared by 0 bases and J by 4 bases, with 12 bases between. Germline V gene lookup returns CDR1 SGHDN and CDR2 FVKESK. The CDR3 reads CASSQDRQGGNEKLFF. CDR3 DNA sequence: TGTGCCAGCAGCCAAGATCGGCAGGGTGGTAATGAAAAACTGTTTTTT.

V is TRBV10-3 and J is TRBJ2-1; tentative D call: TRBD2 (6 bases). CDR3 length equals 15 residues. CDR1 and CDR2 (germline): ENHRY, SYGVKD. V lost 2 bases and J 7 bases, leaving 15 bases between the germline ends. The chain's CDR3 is CAISEKGGSRNEQFF. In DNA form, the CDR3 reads TGTGCCATCAGTGAGAAGGGAGGTTCGAGGAATGAGCAGTTCTTC.

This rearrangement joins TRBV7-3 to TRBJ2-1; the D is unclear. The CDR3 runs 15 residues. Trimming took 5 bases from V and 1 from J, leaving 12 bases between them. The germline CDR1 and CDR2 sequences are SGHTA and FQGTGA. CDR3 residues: CASSADPGSYNEQFF. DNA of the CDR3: TGTGCCAGCAGCGCAGACCCTGGGTCCTACAATGAGCAGTTCTTC.

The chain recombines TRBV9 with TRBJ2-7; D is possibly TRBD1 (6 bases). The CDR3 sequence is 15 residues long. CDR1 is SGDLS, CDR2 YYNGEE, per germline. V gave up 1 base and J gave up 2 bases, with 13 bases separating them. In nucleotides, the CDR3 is TGTGCCAGCAGCGTATCACAGGGATCTACCTACGAGCAGTACTTC. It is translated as CASSVSQGSTYEQYF. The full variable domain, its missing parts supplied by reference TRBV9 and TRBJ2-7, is DSGVTQTPKHLITATGQRVTLRCSPRSGDLSVYWYQQSLDQGLQFLIQYYNGEERAKGNILERFSAQQFPDLHSELNLSSLELGDSALYFCASSVSQGSTYEQYFGPGTRLTVT.

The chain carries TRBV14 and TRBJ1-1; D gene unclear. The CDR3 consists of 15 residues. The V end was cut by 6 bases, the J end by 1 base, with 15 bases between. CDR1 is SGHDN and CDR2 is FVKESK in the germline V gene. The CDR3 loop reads CASRGSGGQNTEAFF. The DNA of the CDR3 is TGTGCCAGCAGGGGATCGGGCGGCCAGAACACTGAAGCTTTCTTT.

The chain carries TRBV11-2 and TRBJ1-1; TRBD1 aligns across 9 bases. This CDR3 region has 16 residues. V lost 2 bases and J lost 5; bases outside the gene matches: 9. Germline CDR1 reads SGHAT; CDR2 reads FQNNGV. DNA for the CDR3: TGTGCCAGCAGCTTAAGGTTTGGGACAGGGCAAACTGAAGCTTTCTTT. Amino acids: CASSLRFGTGQTEAFF.

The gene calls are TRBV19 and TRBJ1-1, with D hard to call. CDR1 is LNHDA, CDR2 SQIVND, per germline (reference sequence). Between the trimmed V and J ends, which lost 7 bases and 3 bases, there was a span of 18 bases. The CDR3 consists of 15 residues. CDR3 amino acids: CASTPDRGRDTEAFF. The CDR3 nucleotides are TGTGCCAGTACCCCGGACCGCGGGAGGGACACTGAAGCTTTCTTT.

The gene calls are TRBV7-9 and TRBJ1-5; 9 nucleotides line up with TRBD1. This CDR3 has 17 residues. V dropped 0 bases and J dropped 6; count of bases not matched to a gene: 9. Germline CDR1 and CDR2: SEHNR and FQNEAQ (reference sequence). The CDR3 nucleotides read TGTGCCAGCAGCTTAGCCCAAGGACGGGACAGGGTTCAGCCCCAGCATTTT. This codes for CASSLAQGRDRVQPQHF.

The CDR3 loop is CASSYTGVEAFF. The DNA of the CDR3 is TGTGCCAGCAGTTACACGGGAGTTGAAGCTTTCTTT. The J gene is TRBJ1-1, the V gene TRBV6-2 or TRBV6-3; D ambiguous. Per the germline V gene, CDR1 is MNHEY and CDR2 is SVGEGT. Deletions cut 2 bases from V and 7 bases from J, with 8 bases between. This CDR3 comprises 12 residues.

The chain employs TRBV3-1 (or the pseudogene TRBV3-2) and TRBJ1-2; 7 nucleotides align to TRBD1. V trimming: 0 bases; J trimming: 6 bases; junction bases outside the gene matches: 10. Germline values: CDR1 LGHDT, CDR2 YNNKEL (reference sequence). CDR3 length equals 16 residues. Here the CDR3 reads CASSQEFGRGGDGYTF. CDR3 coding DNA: TGTGCCAGCAGCCAAGAATTCGGCAGGGGGGGAGATGGCTACACCTTC.

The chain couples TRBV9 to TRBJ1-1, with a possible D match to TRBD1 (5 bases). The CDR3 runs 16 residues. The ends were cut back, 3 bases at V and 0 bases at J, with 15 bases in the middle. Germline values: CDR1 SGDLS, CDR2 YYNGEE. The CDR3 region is CASSALGGALNTEAFF. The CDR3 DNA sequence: TGTGCCAGCAGCGCCCTGGGAGGGGCCTTGAACACTGAAGCTTTCTTT.

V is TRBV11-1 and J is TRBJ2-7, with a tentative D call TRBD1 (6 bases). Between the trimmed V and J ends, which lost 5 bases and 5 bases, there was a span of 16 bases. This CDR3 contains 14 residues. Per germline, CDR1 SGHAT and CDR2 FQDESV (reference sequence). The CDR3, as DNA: TGTGCCAGCAGCCGATACAGGGTAGGCGACGAGCAGTACTTC. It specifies CASSRYRVGDEQYF.

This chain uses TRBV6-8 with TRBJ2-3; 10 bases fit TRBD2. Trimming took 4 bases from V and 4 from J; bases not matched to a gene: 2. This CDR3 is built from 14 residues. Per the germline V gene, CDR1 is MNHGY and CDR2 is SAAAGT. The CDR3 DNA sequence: TGTGCCAGCAGTTGGACTAGCGGAGCAGATACGCAGTATTTT. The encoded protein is CASSWTSGADTQYF.

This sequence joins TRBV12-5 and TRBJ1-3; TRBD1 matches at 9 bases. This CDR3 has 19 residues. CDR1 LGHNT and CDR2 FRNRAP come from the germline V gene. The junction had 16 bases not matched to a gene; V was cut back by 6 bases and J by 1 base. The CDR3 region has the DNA TGTGCTAGTGGAACGCCCGGGACAGGGTTGTTTTGGTCTGGAAACACCATATATTTT. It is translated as CASGTPGTGLFWSGNTIYF.

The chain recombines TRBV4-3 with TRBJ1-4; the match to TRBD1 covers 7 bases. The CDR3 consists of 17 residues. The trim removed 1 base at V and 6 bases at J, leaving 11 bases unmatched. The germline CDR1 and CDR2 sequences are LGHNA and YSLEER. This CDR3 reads CASSQGQSDRWHEKLFF. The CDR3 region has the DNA TGCGCCAGCAGCCAAGGTCAGTCGGACAGGTGGCATGAAAAACTGTTTTTT.

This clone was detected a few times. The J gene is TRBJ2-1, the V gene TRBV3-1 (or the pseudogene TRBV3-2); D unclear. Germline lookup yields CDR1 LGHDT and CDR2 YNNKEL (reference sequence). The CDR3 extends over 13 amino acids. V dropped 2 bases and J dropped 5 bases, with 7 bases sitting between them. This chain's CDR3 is CASSQTKNNEQFF. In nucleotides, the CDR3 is TGTGCCAGCAGCCAAACTAAGAACAATGAGCAGTTCTTC.

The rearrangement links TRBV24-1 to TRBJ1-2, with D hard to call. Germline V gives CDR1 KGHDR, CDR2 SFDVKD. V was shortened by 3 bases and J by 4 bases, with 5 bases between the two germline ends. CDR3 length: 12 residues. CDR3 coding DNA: TGTGCCACCAGTGATAGGTCCTATGGCTACACCTTC. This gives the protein CATSDRSYGYTF.

This CDR3 is CASSSFWTGGFSYEQYF. The CDR3 coding sequence is TGTGCCAGCAGCTCATTCTGGACAGGCGGCTTCTCCTACGAGCAGTACTTC. The chain is built from TRBV11-2 and TRBJ2-7, with 7 bases identical to TRBD1. The junction had 12 bases not matched to a gene; V was cut back by 4 bases and J by 0 bases. CDR1 and CDR2 (germline): SGHAT, FQNNGV. This CDR3 has 17 residues.

The CDR3 sequence is CASSRPPGGFVDTEAFF. DNA for the CDR3: TGTGCCAGCAGTCGCCCCCCCGGTGGGTTTGTGGACACTGAAGCTTTCTTT. The V gene is TRBV27, the J gene TRBJ1-1, with D uncertain. The V gene lost 5 bases and the J gene lost 3 bases, with 22 bases spanning the gap. Germline V gene lookup returns CDR1 MNHEY and CDR2 SMNVEV (reference sequence). There are 17 residues in the CDR3.

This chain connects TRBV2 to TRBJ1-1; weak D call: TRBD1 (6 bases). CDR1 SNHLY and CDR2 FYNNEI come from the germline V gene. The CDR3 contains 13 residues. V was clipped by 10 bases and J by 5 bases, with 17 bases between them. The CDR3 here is CATSDTGLTEAFF. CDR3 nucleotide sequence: TGTGCCACCAGCGATACAGGGTTAACTGAAGCTTTCTTT.

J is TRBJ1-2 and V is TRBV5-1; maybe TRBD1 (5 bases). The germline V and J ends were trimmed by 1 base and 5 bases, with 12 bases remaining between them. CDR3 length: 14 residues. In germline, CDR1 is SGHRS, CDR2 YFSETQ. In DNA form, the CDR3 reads TGCGCCAGCAGCTTGACAGGAGAACTATATGGCTACACCTTC. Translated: CASSLTGELYGYTF. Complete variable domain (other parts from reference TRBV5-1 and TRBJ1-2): KAGVTQTPRYLIKTRGQQVTLSCSPISGHRSVSWYQQTPGQGLQFLFEYFSETQRNKGNFPGRFSGRQFSNSRSEMNVSTLELGDSALYLCASSLTGELYGYTFGSGTRLTVV.